Described below is a single T cell receptor beta chain sequence and its context. It has no known antigen specificity. Qualities for individual bases were not recorded, and no much larger clone is one base off. Peripheral blood and lesional scalp punch biopsies were obtained from patients with alopecia areata. PBMCs were isolated by density centrifugation and stained for CD3, CD4 and CD8, after which CD4+ and CD8+ T cells were sorted on a FACSAria. The sample originates from a study of CD8+ T cells in alopecia areata (dated by TCRdb to 2017 to 2018). For the wider study: The treated patients, all with moderate-to-severe alopecia areata, were enrolled in an open-label pilot trial of oral tofacitinib given at 5 to 10 mg twice daily. Scalp tissue and sorted CD4+ and CD8+ peripheral blood T cells from patchy and totalis/universalis alopecia areata patients and from healthy controls were covered by human TCRbeta sequencing. Tofacitinib was administered for 6 to 18 months, and 6 months of follow-up off drug were then conducted to assess delayed response and recurrence. In both human patients and the C3H/HeJ mouse model, the study applied high-throughput TCRbeta sequencing to look at T cell clonal expansion in alopecia areata. Amplification of TCRbeta CDR3 regions was done by immunoSEQ multiplex PCR using 35 Vbeta forward primers and 13 Jbeta reverse primers. Clonality in the scalp was compared among normal scalp (n=4), patchy alopecia areata scalp (n=8), and alopecia totalis/universalis scalp (n=8). The RNA source kit depended on sample type: the PAXgene miRNA kit for fixed scalp, the miRNeasy kit for PBMCs, and the RNeasy kit for mouse skin. Tofacitinib-treated patients had biopsies at baseline and at 4 and 24 weeks of treatment, with a later scalp biopsy in several patients.

The library was built by means of the immunoSEQ multiplex PCR assay. To provide template for TCR sequencing, every sample had RNA extracted and reverse transcribed into cDNA. SuperScript III was used to make first-strand cDNA, primed with a 2:1 mix of oligo-dT and random hexamers. A synthetic immune receptor repertoire was used to measure amplification bias, and any remaining bias was corrected computationally. The authors processed their data as follows. Raw reads were preprocessed for error removal, and CDR3 was defined according to IMGT conventions as running from the conserved cysteine to phenylalanine. Clonality was calculated as 1 minus Shannon entropy normalized by log2 of the number of productive unique TCRs. Whether scalp clones were CD4 or CD8 was inferred by matching scalp TCRbeta sequences against CD4 and CD8 repertoires sorted from blood. This immuneACCESS table, as held by TCRdb, lists in-frame sequences with V and J called but not all clones. Of the missing ones, under half trace to an unresolved V gene in checked studies; the others have no known cause. That table gives V, J and clone size, and the DNA gave D and trimming. The sample table holds roughly 120,000 clones, of which 30% to 40% were seen once. Approximately 3.3% of the sample is taken by the ten largest.

Taken from cysteine to phenylalanine, the CDR3 has 14 residues. Of all the DNA, just the CDR3 is kept, 42 bases in frame from base 1. Trimming at the junction amounts to 0 bases on V and 1 base on J, and the germline ends lie 7 bases apart. CDR1 and CDR2 are read off the germline V gene as SGHRS and YFSETQ. What the authors observed across the whole study: Compared with normal scalp, lesional scalp had higher clonality and more expanded CD8+ clones, particularly in alopecia totalis/universalis, a pattern that suggests antigenic drive. Unlike mouse skin, where gammadelta T cells dominate, normal human skin contains resident alphabeta T cells that get sequenced too, which complicates analysis of the scalp TCR repertoire. Compared with mice, TCR sequences shared between patients were less clear, possibly partly because of HLA diversity across the patient population.

This TCR came from a human donor with alopecia areata. Sequencing was done on a sample of CD4+ T cells sorted from blood. The chain joins TRBV5-1 to TRBJ2-5; TRBD2 is perhaps the D gene, given 6 matching bases. Here is the DNA: TGCGCCAGCAGCTTGGCCGGGAGCCAAGAGACCCAGTACTTC. Its amino acids are CASSLAGSQETQYF. The CDR3 plus the reference TRBV5-1 and TRBJ2-5 genes for the other parts give the full variable domain: KAGVTQTPRYLIKTRGQQVTLSCSPISGHRSVSWYQQTPGQGLQFLFEYFSETQRNKGNFPGRFSGRQFSNSRSEMNVSTLELGDSALYLCASSLAGSQETQYFGPGTRLLVL.